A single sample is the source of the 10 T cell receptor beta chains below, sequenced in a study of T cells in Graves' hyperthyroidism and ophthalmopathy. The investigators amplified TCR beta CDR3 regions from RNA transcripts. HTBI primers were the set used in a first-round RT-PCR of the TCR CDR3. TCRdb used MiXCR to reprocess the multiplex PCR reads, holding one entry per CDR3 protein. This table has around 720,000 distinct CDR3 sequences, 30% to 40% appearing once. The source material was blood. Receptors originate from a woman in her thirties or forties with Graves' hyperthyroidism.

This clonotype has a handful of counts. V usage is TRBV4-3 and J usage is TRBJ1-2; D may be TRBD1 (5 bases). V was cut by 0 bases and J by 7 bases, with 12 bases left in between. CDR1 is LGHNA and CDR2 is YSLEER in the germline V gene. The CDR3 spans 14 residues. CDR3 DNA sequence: TGCGCCAGCAGCCAAGATTGGGGCCGGAGTGGCTACACCTTC. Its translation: CASSQDWGRSGYTF.

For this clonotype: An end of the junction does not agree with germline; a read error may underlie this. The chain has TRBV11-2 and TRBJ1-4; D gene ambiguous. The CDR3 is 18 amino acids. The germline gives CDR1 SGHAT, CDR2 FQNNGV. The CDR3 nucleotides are TGCGCCAGCAGCCAGTGGGATGGGCGGCAGACCGCTAATGAAAAACTGTTTTTT. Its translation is CASSQWDGRQTANEKLFF.

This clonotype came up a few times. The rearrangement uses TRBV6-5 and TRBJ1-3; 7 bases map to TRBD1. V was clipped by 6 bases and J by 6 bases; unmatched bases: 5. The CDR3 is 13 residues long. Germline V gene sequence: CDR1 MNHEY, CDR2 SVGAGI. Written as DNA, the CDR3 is TGTGCCAGCAGCCAGGGACAGAAAAACACCATATATTTT. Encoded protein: CASSQGQKNTIYF.

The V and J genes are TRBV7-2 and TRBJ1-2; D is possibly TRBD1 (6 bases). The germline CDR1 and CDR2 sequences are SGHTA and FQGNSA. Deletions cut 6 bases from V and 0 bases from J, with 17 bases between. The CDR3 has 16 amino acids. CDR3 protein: CASSPTRQATNYGYTF. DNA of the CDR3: TGTGCCAGCAGTCCTACTCGACAGGCCACTAACTATGGCTACACCTTC.

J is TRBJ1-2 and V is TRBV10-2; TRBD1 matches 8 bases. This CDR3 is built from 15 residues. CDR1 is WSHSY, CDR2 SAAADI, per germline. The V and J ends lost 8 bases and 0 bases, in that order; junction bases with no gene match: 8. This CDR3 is CASGSKDRANYGYTF. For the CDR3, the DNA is TGCGCCAGCGGAAGTAAGGACAGGGCTAACTATGGCTACACCTTC.

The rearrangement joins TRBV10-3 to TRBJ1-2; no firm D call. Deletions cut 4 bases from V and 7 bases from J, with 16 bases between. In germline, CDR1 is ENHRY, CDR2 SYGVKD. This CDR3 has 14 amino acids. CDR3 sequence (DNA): TGTGCCATCAGTGTAGGCAGCGATAAGATTGGCTACACCTTC. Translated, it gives CAISVGSDKIGYTF.

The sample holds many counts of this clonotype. CDR3 sequence reads: CASSLVGGGVGSGNTIYF. The CDR3 region has the DNA TGTGCCAGCAGCTTAGTGGGGGGCGGAGTGGGCTCTGGAAACACCATATATTTT. The V gene is TRBV7-2, the J gene TRBJ1-3, with a tentative D call TRBD1 (6 bases). The CDR3 contains 18 residues. Per germline, CDR1 SGHTA and CDR2 FQGNSA. The V and J ends lost 1 base and 0 bases respectively, with 16 bases between them.

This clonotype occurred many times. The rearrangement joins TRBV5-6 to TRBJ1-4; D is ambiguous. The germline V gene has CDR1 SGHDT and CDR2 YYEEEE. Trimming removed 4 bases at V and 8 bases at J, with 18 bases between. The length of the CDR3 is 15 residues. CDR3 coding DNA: TGTGCCAGCAGCCTCCGGTCGACTGGAGGGGAAAAACTGTTTTTT. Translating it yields CASSLRSTGGEKLFF.

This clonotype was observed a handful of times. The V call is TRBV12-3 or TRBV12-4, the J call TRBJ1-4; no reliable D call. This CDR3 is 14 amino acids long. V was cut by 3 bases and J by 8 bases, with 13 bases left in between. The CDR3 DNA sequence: TGTGCCAGCAGTTTCAGCTTTTTGGAGGAAAAACTGTTTTTT. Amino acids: CASSFSFLEEKLFF.

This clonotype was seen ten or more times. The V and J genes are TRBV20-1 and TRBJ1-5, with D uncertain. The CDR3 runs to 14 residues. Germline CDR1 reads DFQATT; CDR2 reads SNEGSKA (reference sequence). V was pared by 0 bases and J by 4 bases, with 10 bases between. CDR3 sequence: CSAREVQSNQPQHF. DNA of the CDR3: TGCAGTGCTAGAGAAGTACAATCTAATCAGCCCCAGCATTTT.